The 29 T cell receptor beta chains in this list originate from one sample, sequenced in a study of shared clonotypes between healthy human individuals. Profiling relied on immunoSEQ multiplex PCR, and the TCRdb table lists in-frame clones only, not all of them. The table records some 600,000 clones, approximately 96% of them present only once. CD45RO-negative, CCR7-selected cells formed the naive CD8 fraction, which excluded terminally differentiated effector memory CD45RA+ cells. The source material was naive CD8+ T cells sorted from blood. The receptors derive from a woman aged 25 to 39 in good health.

The genes are TRBV11-1 and TRBJ1-4; 8 positions agree with TRBD1. The V gene's germline CDR1 is SGHAT and CDR2 FQDESV (reference sequence). This CDR3 contains 14 residues. The V gene end was trimmed by 3 bases and the J gene end by 5 bases; junction bases not matched to a gene: 2. This CDR3 is CASSLGQENEKLFF. CDR3 in DNA: TGTGCCAGCAGCTTGGGACAGGAGAATGAAAAACTGTTTTTT.

The chain employs TRBV4-1 and TRBJ2-2, with 7 bases fitting TRBD1. Trimming removed 3 bases from V and 0 bases from J; junction bases left unmatched: 10. Germline values: CDR1 MGHRA, CDR2 YSYEKL. CDR3 length equals 18 residues. CDR3 DNA: TGCGCCAGCAGCCAGAAAGGTCCCGGGACAGCGAACACCGGGGAGCTGTTTTTT. Translated, it gives CASSQKGPGTANTGELFF.

The CDR3 spells CASSLSGTGLLNTEAFF. The CDR3 DNA follows: TGTGCCAGCAGTCTCTCCGGGACAGGGTTGTTGAACACTGAAGCTTTCTTT. The chain couples TRBV27 to TRBJ1-1; 9 bases are shared with TRBD1. The germline V gene has CDR1 MNHEY and CDR2 SMNVEV (reference sequence). This CDR3 has 17 amino acids. V trimming: 5 bases; J trimming: 0 bases; junction bases outside the gene matches: 10.

V usage is TRBV19 and J usage is TRBJ2-4, with 9 bases lining up with TRBD2. The CDR3 has 17 residues. From germline, CDR1 is LNHDA and CDR2 SQIVND (reference sequence). V lost 8 bases, J lost 0 bases, and 11 bases stayed unmatched. In nucleotides, the CDR3 is TGTGCCAGTGGGCGGGGGCTAGCGGGATCAGCCAAAAACATTCAGTACTTC. It codes for CASGRGLAGSAKNIQYF.

The chain carries TRBV11-3 and TRBJ1-2; D remains unclear. This CDR3 is 16 amino acids long. With 1 base removed from V and 3 bases from J, the gap between germline ends came to 15 bases. Germline V CDR1 and CDR2: SGHNT, YENEEA. The CDR3: CASSLVPRRRDYGYTF. Written as DNA, the CDR3 is TGTGCCAGCAGCTTAGTACCCAGGAGGCGCGACTATGGCTACACCTTC.

The V and J genes are TRBV6-9 and TRBJ2-4; a possible D gene is TRBD1 (5 bases). Germline V CDR1 and CDR2: MNHGY, SVAAGI. This CDR3 is built from 15 residues. V lost 5 bases and J 7 bases, leaving 18 bases between the germline ends. The CDR3 nucleotides are TGTGCCAGCAGTCATGACCGGACCTGGGGCAACATTCAGTACTTC. This encodes CASSHDRTWGNIQYF.

V is TRBV4-1 and J is TRBJ2-5; tentatively, D is TRBD1 (5 bases). The last part of the DNA fits TRBJ2-7 better; the J call may be wrong. This CDR3 contains 14 residues. Germline V lookup: CDR1 MGHRA, CDR2 YSYEKL. The CDR3 DNA sequence: TGCGCCAGCAGCTTATCCGCACAGGTGGGCGAGCAGTACTTC. As protein: CASSLSAQVGEQYF.

This chain joins TRBV28 and TRBJ2-1; D uncertain. Germline lookup yields CDR1 MDHEN and CDR2 SYDVKM. CDR3 length: 13 residues. V shed 3 bases and J shed 2 bases, with 5 bases lying between them. The CDR3, as DNA: TGTGCCAGCAGTTTTAGGCCCTACAATGAGCAGTTCTTC. Its protein product is CASSFRPYNEQFF.

The V gene is TRBV13, the J gene TRBJ2-7; D unclear. Trimming stripped 1 base from V and 0 bases from J, with 7 bases between. Germline V gene data show CDR1 as PRHDT and CDR2 as FYEKMQ (reference sequence). This CDR3 is built from 14 residues. The chain's CDR3 is CASSLDTNSYEQYF. Written as DNA, the CDR3 is TGTGCCAGCAGCTTAGATACGAACTCCTACGAGCAGTACTTC.

This clone was counted a single time. The CDR3 DNA reads as TGTGCCAGCAGACTAGCGGGAGGGTTAGTGGATGAGCAGTTCTTC. It is translated as CASRLAGGLVDEQFF. The genes are TRBV27 and TRBJ2-1; 13 positions match TRBD2. The ends lost 6 bases at V and 8 bases at J; junction bases unmatched: 7. This CDR3 contains 15 residues. CDR1 is MNHEY and CDR2 is SMNVEV in the germline V gene (reference sequence).

V and J are TRBV28 and TRBJ2-3; D call uncertain. Germline loops: CDR1 MDHEN, CDR2 SYDVKM. With 3 bases removed from V and 6 bases from J, the gap between germline ends came to 16 bases. The CDR3 runs to 15 residues. The CDR3 DNA is TGTGCCAGCAGTTTCGATCGGAATCTTGGCGATACGCAGTATTTT. Translated, it gives CASSFDRNLGDTQYF.

Comment on this clone: Other DNA sequences in the sample encode the same CDR3. This chain links TRBV6-1 with TRBJ2-3; the D gene is possibly TRBD1 (5 bases). The CDR3 is 12 residues long. Trimming left V 6 bases short and J 6 bases short, with 10 bases between. From germline, CDR1 is MNHNS and CDR2 SASEGT. The DNA of the CDR3 is TGTGCCAGCAGAGCAAGGGGCGATACGCAGTATTTT. This translates into CASRARGDTQYF.

The chain employs TRBV29-1 and TRBJ2-5; 7 bases are shared with TRBD1. J gave up 2 bases and V 7 bases, and 10 bases lay outside the gene matches. Germline V gene lookup returns CDR1 SQVTM and CDR2 ANQGSEA. The CDR3 has 14 residues. CDR3 residues: CSAREGQLQETQYF. The CDR3 DNA sequence: TGCAGCGCGCGAGAGGGACAGTTGCAAGAGACCCAGTACTTC. The full variable domain, with the rest looked up from reference TRBV29-1 and TRBJ2-5, is SAVISQKPSRDICQRGTSLTIQCQVDSQVTMMFWYRQQPGQSLTLIATANQGSEATYESGFVIDKFPISRPNLTFSTLTVSNMSPEDSSIYLCSAREGQLQETQYFGPGTRLLVL.

This sequence joins TRBV28 and TRBJ2-7; TRBD1 matches at 9 bases. CDR1 MDHEN and CDR2 SYDVKM come from the germline V gene. J lost 3 bases, V lost 5 bases, and 8 bases had no gene match. This CDR3 has 15 amino acids. The CDR3 is CASSLLDRGSYEQYF. CDR3 bases: TGTGCCAGCAGTCTTCTCGACAGGGGGAGCTACGAGCAGTACTTC.

This clone appeared a single time. This chain connects TRBV28 to TRBJ2-7; no clear D gene. The CDR3 length is 15 residues. Germline assignment: CDR1 MDHEN and CDR2 SYDVKM. The ends were cut back, 3 bases at V and 4 bases at J, with 16 bases in the middle. DNA for the CDR3: TGTGCCAGCAGTTTGGTTGCCACTTCTGCTTACGAGCAGTACTTC. It encodes CASSLVATSAYEQYF.

A word on this clone: The sample carries other DNA sequences with the same CDR3. This chain connects TRBV9 to TRBJ1-2; D might be TRBD1 (5 bases). Trimming stripped 2 bases from V and 7 bases from J, with 9 bases between. The CDR3 is 12 residues long. Per the germline V gene, CDR1 is SGDLS and CDR2 is YYNGEE. CDR3 nucleotide sequence: TGTGCCAGCAGCGTGCAGGGTGGTGGCTACACCTTC. Its protein product is CASSVQGGGYTF. Full variable domain (remainder filled in from reference TRBV9 and TRBJ1-2): DSGVTQTPKHLITATGQRVTLRCSPRSGDLSVYWYQQSLDQGLQFLIQYYNGEERAKGNILERFSAQQFPDLHSELNLSSLELGDSALYFCASSVQGGGYTFGSGTRLTVV.

The rearrangement links TRBV28 to TRBJ2-1; possible D gene TRBD2, 6 bases. Germline V CDR1 and CDR2: MDHEN, SYDVKM. The CDR3 totals 16 residues. V lost 6 bases to trimming and J lost 4 bases, with 19 bases between them. The CDR3 nucleotides read TGTGCCAGCAGCATACGACCTGGGGGGACTTACAATGAGCAGTTCTTC. Translating it yields CASSIRPGGTYNEQFF.

The chain joins TRBV5-1 to TRBJ1-1; D possibly corresponds to TRBD1 (5 bases). Germline CDR1 is SGHRS and CDR2 is YFSETQ. V dropped 5 bases and J dropped 2 bases, with 13 bases sitting between them. The CDR3 has 14 amino acids. The CDR3 nucleotides read TGCGCCAGCAGGCCGGGACGGAGAAACACTGAAGCTTTCTTT. This gives the protein CASRPGRRNTEAFF.

This clone appeared a single time. The chain carries TRBV9 and TRBJ1-1; possible D gene TRBD1, 6 bases. CDR1 and CDR2 (germline): SGDLS, YYNGEE. V was pared by 5 bases and J by 1 base, with 15 bases between. This CDR3 comprises 15 residues. CDR3 in DNA: TGTGCCAGCAGGTACAGGGACAACTCGAACACTGAAGCTTTCTTT. Protein sequence: CASRYRDNSNTEAFF.

The chain employs TRBV19 and TRBJ2-1, with 8 bases fitting TRBD2. After removal of 1 base from V and 3 bases from J, the junction contained 2 bases not matched to a gene. Per germline, CDR1 LNHDA and CDR2 SQIVND (reference sequence). The CDR3 runs to 15 residues. In DNA form, the CDR3 reads TGTGCCAGTAGTATAGCCGGGACTAGCTACAATGAGCAGTTCTTC. It yields the protein CASSIAGTSYNEQFF.

The V and J genes are TRBV4-1 and TRBJ2-7, with unresolved D. The CDR3 sequence is 13 residues long. V lost 3 bases and J lost 2, with 8 bases in between. Germline V gives CDR1 MGHRA, CDR2 YSYEKL. CDR3 sequence: CASSHPGTYEQYF. CDR3 coding DNA: TGCGCCAGCAGCCACCCTGGTACCTACGAGCAGTACTTC.

This chain joins TRBV9 and TRBJ1-2, with a weak D call TRBD1 (5 bases). The CDR3 sequence is 18 residues long. V was cut by 3 bases and J by 5 bases, with 26 bases left in between. Germline CDR1 reads SGDLS; CDR2 reads YYNGEE. The CDR3 DNA reads as TGTGCCAGCAGCGGCCTCAGGGCCGACGTGGGGTTGGAGTATGGCTACACCTTC. It codes for CASSGLRADVGLEYGYTF.

The chain uses TRBV19 and TRBJ1-5, with a weak D call TRBD1 (5 bases). CDR1 is LNHDA, CDR2 SQIVND, per germline (reference sequence). V gave up 7 bases and J gave up 4 bases, with 11 bases separating them. The CDR3 extends over 13 amino acids. The CDR3 sequence is CASTLGGNQPQHF. The CDR3 nucleotides read TGTGCCAGTACCTTGGGGGGGAATCAGCCCCAGCATTTT.

This chain uses TRBV14 with TRBJ2-5, with 10 positions matching TRBD1. The DNA end favors TRBJ2-7, so the J call may be wrong. Germline CDR1 is SGHDN and CDR2 is FVKESK. The length of the CDR3 is 14 residues. CDR3 sequence reads: CASSQGQGRYEQYF. CDR3 nucleotides: TGTGCCAGCAGCCAGGGACAGGGGCGATACGAGCAGTACTTC.

The chain is built from TRBV27 and TRBJ2-5; TRBD2 is a possible D gene (5 bases). The end of the DNA fits TRBJ2-7 better, so the J call may be wrong. Germline V gene data show CDR1 as MNHEY and CDR2 as SMNVEV (reference sequence). The CDR3 contains 13 residues. As DNA, the CDR3 is TGTGCCAGCTCCATAACGGGATTGTACGAGCAGTACTTC. It codes for CASSITGLYEQYF.

In nucleotides, the CDR3 is TGTGCCAGCAGCACTGGACAGGGGGAAAAACTGTTTTTT. Its protein is CASSTGQGEKLFF. The J gene is TRBJ1-4, the V gene TRBV21-1; whether TRBD1, the table's D call, matches the DNA was not checked. TRBV21-1 is noted as a pseudogene. The CDR3 is 13 residues long.

The gene calls are TRBV2 and TRBJ2-1; 9 positions match TRBD1. Per germline, CDR1 SNHLY and CDR2 FYNNEI. V lost 4 bases to trimming and J lost 5 bases; unmatched junction nucleotides: 3. The CDR3 has 14 residues. DNA of the CDR3: TGTGCCAGCAGTGTGGGACAGGGCAACAATGAGCAGTTCTTC. Residues: CASSVGQGNNEQFF.

The chain links TRBV4-1 to TRBJ2-7; tentative D call: TRBD1 (6 bases). Germline CDR1 reads MGHRA; CDR2 reads YSYEKL. V gave up 4 bases and J gave up 2 bases, with 21 bases separating them. The CDR3 has 17 amino acids. The CDR3 loop reads CASSPRGERRGPYEQYF. The CDR3 coding sequence is TGCGCCAGCAGCCCAAGGGGCGAACGCAGGGGCCCCTACGAGCAGTACTTC.

The V call is TRBV7-9, the J call TRBJ2-7, with 9 bases matching TRBD1. This CDR3 is built from 14 residues. The germline V gene encodes CDR1 SEHNR and CDR2 FQNEAQ (reference sequence). With V trimmed by 4 bases and J by 7 bases, 8 bases remained unmatched. The CDR3 reads CASSSRDRVGEQYF. In nucleotides, the CDR3 is TGTGCCAGCAGCTCCCGGGACAGGGTTGGAGAGCAGTACTTC.